Listed below are T cell receptor beta chains from one sample, sequenced in a study of blood T cell repertoires in COVID-19. Some clones are missing from TCRdb's copy, which holds only in-frame ones; the method was immunoSEQ multiplex PCR. The sample includes over 200,000 clones, 85% of them seen just once. Sequencing input: PBMCs or T cells enriched from blood (not recorded which). Receptors were obtained from a middle-aged man who had recovered from COVID-19. The CDR3 runs from the conserved cysteine through the conserved F or W. D genes are given only for firm matches. For some rows the clone size is stated as once, few or many, or as a class when expanded; others skip it.

size | length | J | D | V | CDR3 | DNA
NA | 16 | TRBJ2-7 | TRBD1 | TRBV5-1 | CASSLMGQGASYEQYF | TGCGCCAGCAGCTTAATGGGACAGGGGGCATCCTACGAGCAGTACTTC
NA | 13 | TRBJ1-1 | NA | TRBV27 | CASNHEGGTEAFF | TGTGCCAGCAACCACGAGGGAGGCACTGAAGCTTTCTTT
once | 15 | TRBJ1-4 | NA | TRBV6-5 | CASSYRGSTNEKLFF | TGTGCCAGCAGTTATAGGGGGTCAACTAATGAAAAACTGTTTTTT
NA | 14 | TRBJ2-3 | NA | TRBV4-1 | CASSQLLETDTQYF | TGCGCCAGCAGCCAACTTTTAGAAACAGATACGCAGTATTTT
few | 17 | TRBJ1-1 | TRBD1 | TRBV5-4 | CASSRGQGFLGNTEAFF | TGTGCCAGCAGCCGGGGACAGGGGTTCTTGGGGAACACTGAAGCTTTCTTT
NA | 14 | TRBJ1-6 | NA | TRBV27 | CASRFLSNNSPLHF | TGTGCCAGCAGGTTTTTGAGTAACAATTCACCCCTCCACTTT
few | 12 | TRBJ2-7 | NA | TRBV5-1 | CASSLLSYEQYF | TGCGCCAGCAGCTTGCTCTCCTACGAGCAGTACTTC
NA | 17 | TRBJ2-1 | TRBD2 | TRBV9 | CASSPSLGGSSYNEQFF | TGTGCCAGCAGCCCAAGCCTCGGCGGGAGCTCCTACAATGAGCAGTTCTTC
NA | 15 | TRBJ1-2 | NA | TRBV2 | CASTLPGGASYGYTF | TGTGCCAGCACCTTACCGGGGGGCGCAAGCTATGGCTACACCTTC
NA | 16 | TRBJ2-7 | TRBD2 | TRBV5-1 | CASSFDPGLAGYEQYF | TGCGCCAGCAGCTTTGACCCGGGACTAGCGGGCTACGAGCAGTACTTC
NA | 15 | TRBJ2-1 | TRBD2 | TRBV2 | CASSDRLAGINEQFF | TGTGCCAGCAGTGATAGGCTAGCGGGAATCAATGAGCAGTTCTTC
NA | 16 | TRBJ2-1 | TRBD2 | TRBV28 | CATVLPGGSSNNEQFF | TGTGCCACGGTCCTTCCTGGCGGGAGTTCCAACAATGAGCAGTTCTTC
NA | 13 | TRBJ1-2 | NA | TRBV29-1 | CSVESATGYGYTF | TGCAGCGTTGAGTCGGCCACGGGCTATGGCTACACCTTC
once | 15 | TRBJ2-7 | NA | TRBV6-1 | CASSERRLVDYEQYF | TGTGCCAGCAGTGAACGCCGACTAGTGGACTACGAGCAGTACTTC
NA | 20 | TRBJ2-7 | TRBD2 | TRBV7-8 | CASTQSATSGSPLNSYEQYF | TGTGCCAGCACCCAAAGCGCCACTAGCGGGAGCCCACTGAACTCCTACGAGCAGTACTTC
NA | 15 | TRBJ2-1 | TRBD2 | TRBV7-3 | CASSFGLAEYNEQFF | TGTGCCAGCAGCTTCGGACTAGCGGAATACAATGAGCAGTTCTTC
NA | 15 | TRBJ1-4 | NA | TRBV9 | CASSVEEGTNEKLFF | TGTGCCAGCAGCGTAGAGGAGGGAACTAATGAAAAACTGTTTTTT
NA | 14 | TRBJ2-1 | TRBD2 | TRBV20-1 | CSASPSGRFNEQFF | TGCAGTGCTAGTCCCAGCGGGAGATTCAATGAGCAGTTCTTC
once | 16 | TRBJ2-1 | TRBD2 | TRBV5-1 | CASSPLLASGKDEQFF | TGCGCCAGCAGCCCCCTCTTGGCTAGCGGGAAGGATGAGCAGTTCTTC
NA | 17 | TRBJ2-1 | TRBD2 | TRBV7-2 | CASSLQGLAAPYNEQFF | TGTGCCAGCAGCCTCCAGGGACTAGCGGCACCCTACAATGAGCAGTTCTTC
NA | 15 | TRBJ2-7 | TRBD1 | TRBV5-4 | CASSPMRTGAYEQYF | TGTGCCAGCAGCCCGATGAGGACAGGGGCCTACGAGCAGTACTTC
NA | 13 | TRBJ2-3 | TRBD2 | TRBV2 | CASTGLVPDTQYF | TGTGCCAGCACGGGACTAGTTCCAGATACGCAGTATTTT
NA | 14 | TRBJ1-2 | NA | TRBV3-1/TRBV3-2 | CASSQGQGIYGYTF | TGTGCCAGCAGCCAAGGGCAGGGAATCTATGGCTACACCTTC
few | 14 | TRBJ1-1 | TRBD1 | TRBV6-5 | CASTSHQGGTEAFF | TGTGCCAGCACCTCCCACCAGGGGGGAACTGAAGCTTTCTTT
NA | 15 | TRBJ2-1 | TRBD2 | TRBV10-3 | CAISDIGTRSNEQFF | TGTGCCATCAGTGATATAGGGACTAGGTCCAATGAGCAGTTCTTC
few | 16 | TRBJ1-2 | NA | TRBV7-2 | CASSLDGGLVLPGYTF | TGTGCCAGCAGCTTGGACGGAGGACTTGTCCTGCCTGGCTACACCTTC
NA | 18 | TRBJ2-6 | TRBD1 | TRBV6-2/TRBV6-3 | CASSKTGGTLSGANVLTF | TGTGCCAGCAGTAAGACAGGGGGTACTCTCTCTGGGGCCAACGTCCTGACTTTC
NA | 13 | TRBJ1-1 | NA | TRBV27 | CASSFDSKTEAFF | TGTGCCAGCAGTTTCGACAGTAAGACTGAAGCTTTCTTT
NA | 13 | TRBJ2-7 | NA | TRBV29-1 | CSAGIGTAHEQYF | TGCAGCGCGGGGATCGGGACTGCCCACGAGCAGTACTTC
NA | 15 | TRBJ2-7 | TRBD1 | TRBV28 | CASSFSDRGAHEQYF | TGTGCCAGCAGTTTTTCGGACAGGGGGGCCCACGAGCAGTACTTC
NA | 15 | TRBJ2-7 | TRBD2 | TRBV27 | CASSPGLAGRYEQYF | TGTGCCAGCAGTCCCGGACTAGCGGGAAGGTACGAGCAGTACTTC
NA | 13 | TRBJ2-7 | TRBD2 | TRBV12-3/TRBV12-4 | CASSPGLGGEQYF | TGTGCCAGCAGTCCGGGACTAGGCGGCGAGCAGTACTTC
NA | 19 | TRBJ1-5 | TRBD1 | TRBV7-6 | CASRYLTTGALYSNQPQHF | TGTGCCAGCAGGTATCTAACGACAGGGGCGCTATATAGCAATCAGCCCCAGCATTTT
NA | 11 | TRBJ2-1 | NA | TRBV30 | CAWSVLDEQFF | TGTGCCTGGAGTGTACTAGATGAGCAGTTCTTC
NA | 17 | TRBJ1-5 | TRBD1 | TRBV5-7 | CASTPARTGFFVQPQHF | TGTGCCAGCACCCCGGCGAGGACAGGGTTTTTTGTACAGCCCCAGCATTTT
NA | 15 | TRBJ2-3 | TRBD1 | TRBV12-5 | CASGLTGASTDTQYF | TGTGCTAGTGGTTTGACAGGGGCTAGCACAGATACGCAGTATTTT
NA | 17 | TRBJ2-6 | NA | TRBV10-3 | CAIRSDSQSSGANVLTF | TGTGCCATCAGATCTGACAGCCAGAGCTCTGGGGCCAACGTCCTGACTTTC
NA | 13 | TRBJ2-5 | NA | TRBV6-5 | CASSYSTRETQYF | TGTGCCAGCAGTTACTCCACTAGAGAGACCCAGTACTTC
NA | 16 | TRBJ1-5 | NA | TRBV4-1 | CASSQEVPGKGQPQHF | TGCGCCAGCAGCCAAGAGGTCCCGGGGAAAGGACAGCCCCAGCATTTT
NA | 14 | TRBJ2-2 | TRBD2 | TRBV28 | CATKREYGTGELFF | TGTGCCACCAAGCGGGAGTACGGCACCGGGGAGCTGTTTTTT
NA | 14 | TRBJ2-5 | NA | TRBV7-9 | CASSLARTEETQYF | TGTGCCAGCAGCTTAGCGAGGACAGAAGAGACCCAGTACTTC
NA | 13 | TRBJ1-1 | NA | TRBV9 | CASSEGVNTEAFF | TGTGCCAGCAGCGAAGGAGTGAACACTGAAGCTTTCTTT
NA | 18 | TRBJ2-3 | NA | TRBV4-1 | CASSQAPLAGTSTDTQYF | TGCGCCAGCAGCCAAGCCCCTCTGGCGGGGACTAGCACAGATACGCAGTATTTT
NA | 13 | TRBJ1-5 | NA | TRBV28 | CASTGGGNQPQHF | TGTGCCAGCACGGGGGGGGGCAATCAGCCCCAGCATTTT
NA | 16 | TRBJ2-5 | NA | TRBV11-2 | CASSGTISGRGETQYF | TGTGCCAGCAGCGGCACCATTAGCGGAAGGGGAGAGACCCAGTACTTC
NA | 16 | TRBJ1-4 | TRBD1 | TRBV5-8 | CASSPTGTGDDEKLFF | TGTGCCAGCAGCCCTACCGGGACAGGGGATGATGAAAAACTGTTTTTT
NA | 8 | TRBJ2-3 | NA | TRBV25-1 | CASMGRYF | TGTGCCAGCATGGGGAGATATTTT
NA | 13 | TRBJ2-2 | NA | TRBV7-3 | CASSLTIAGELFF | TGTGCCAGCAGCTTAACGATAGCCGGGGAGCTGTTTTTT
NA | 15 | TRBJ2-2 | NA | TRBV9 | CASSPAGANTGELFF | TGTGCCAGCAGCCCGGCCGGGGCGAACACCGGGGAGCTGTTTTTT
NA | 15 | TRBJ2-5 | NA | TRBV5-1 | CASSGGVGLQETQYF | TGCGCCAGCAGCGGAGGGGTCGGGCTTCAAGAGACCCAGTACTTC
NA | 14 | TRBJ2-7 | NA | TRBV28 | CASSLWGFENEQYF | TGTGCCAGCAGTTTGTGGGGCTTCGAAAACGAGCAGTACTTC
NA | 16 | TRBJ2-7 | NA | TRBV12-5 | CASGLVLLQDLNEQYF | TGTGCTAGTGGTTTGGTACTATTACAGGACCTGAACGAGCAGTACTTC
NA | 13 | TRBJ2-7 | TRBD1 | TRBV10-3 | CAIRGDRAYEQYF | TGTGCCATCAGGGGGGACAGAGCCTACGAGCAGTACTTC
NA | 16 | TRBJ2-5 | TRBD1 | TRBV15 | CATSRDIRTGSETQYF | TGTGCCACCAGCAGAGATATTAGGACAGGGTCTGAGACCCAGTACTTC
NA | 12 | TRBJ1-5 | NA | TRBV12-3/TRBV12-4 | CASSSGNQPQHF | TGTGCCAGCAGTTCGGGGAATCAGCCCCAGCATTTT
once | 14 | TRBJ2-7 | NA | TRBV11-3 | CASSSGYYSYEQYF | TGTGCCAGCAGCTCCGGGTATTATTCCTACGAGCAGTACTTC
NA | 16 | TRBJ1-4 | NA | TRBV14 | CASSPAGGGTNEKLFF | TGTGCCAGCAGCCCTGCTGGTGGAGGAACTAATGAAAAACTGTTTTTT